This T cell receptor (beta chain) was retrieved from a study of blood T cell repertoires in COVID-19. Study details: Samples came from the United States, Italy and Spain, spanning acute and convalescent COVID-19. Sample material is recorded as cDNA or gDNA derived from T cells, B-cell-depleted T cells, or PBMCs.

Trimming took 3 bases from V and 1 from J; bases not matched to a gene: 0. CDR3 size: 14 residues. Germline V gives CDR1 WNHNN, CDR2 SYGVQD (reference sequence). Source study methods: Reference gene primer amplification yielded estimated nucleated cell counts. Profiling relied on immunoSEQ multiplex PCR, and the TCRdb table lists in-frame clones only, not all of them. D and trimming were read from the DNA, whereas the V and J calls and clone size are those reported in that table. The data show roughly 97,000 clones, less than 95% seen once. Sequencing was carried out using peripheral blood. This chain connects TRBV10-1 to TRBJ2-3; 8 nucleotides match TRBD2. The origin of this receptor is a man aged 55 to 70 with acute or convalescent COVID-19. Here the CDR3 reads CASSEAGGTDTQYF. DNA for the CDR3: TGCGCCAGCAGTGAAGCGGGGGGCACAGATACGCAGTATTTT.